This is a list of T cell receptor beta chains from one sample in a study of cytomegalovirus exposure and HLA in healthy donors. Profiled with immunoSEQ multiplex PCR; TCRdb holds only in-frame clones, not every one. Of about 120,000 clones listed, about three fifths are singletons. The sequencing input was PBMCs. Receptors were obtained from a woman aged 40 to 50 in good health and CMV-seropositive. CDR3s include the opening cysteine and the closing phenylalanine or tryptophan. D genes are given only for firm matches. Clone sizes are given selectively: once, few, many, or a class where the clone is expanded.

cdr3_aa: CASSEGAGRTQETQYF
cdr3_nt: TGTGCCAGCAGTGAGGGAGCGGGGAGGACGCAAGAGACCCAGTACTTC
j_call: TRBJ2-5
v_call: TRBV2
clone_size: .
cdr3_length: 16
d_call: TRBD2

cdr3_aa: CATRDSYTGELFF
cdr3_nt: TGTGCCACCCGGGACAGTTACACCGGGGAGCTGTTTTTT
j_call: TRBJ2-2
v_call: TRBV28
clone_size: .
cdr3_length: 13
d_call: TRBD1

cdr3_aa: CAVEGNTEAFF
cdr3_nt: TGTGCCGTTGAGGGGAACACTGAAGCTTTCTTT
j_call: TRBJ1-1
v_call: TRBV28
clone_size: once
cdr3_length: 11
d_call: .

cdr3_aa: CASSQGRGHEQYF
cdr3_nt: TGTGCCAGCAGCCAAGGCAGGGGACACGAGCAGTACTTC
j_call: TRBJ2-7
v_call: TRBV14
clone_size: .
cdr3_length: 13
d_call: .

cdr3_aa: CASSETPWAPGANVLTF
cdr3_nt: .
j_call: TRBJ2-6
v_call: TRBV21-1
clone_size: once
cdr3_length: 17
d_call: .

cdr3_aa: CASSRPGLAGDEQFF
cdr3_nt: TGTGCCAGCAGCCGGCCCGGACTAGCGGGAGATGAGCAGTTCTTC
j_call: TRBJ2-1
v_call: TRBV7-9
clone_size: .
cdr3_length: 15
d_call: TRBD2

cdr3_aa: CASSGQGYEQYF
cdr3_nt: TGTGCCAGCAGTGGGCAGGGGTACGAGCAGTACTTC
j_call: TRBJ2-7
v_call: TRBV6-1
clone_size: .
cdr3_length: 12
d_call: .

cdr3_aa: CASSLGQGEFEQYF
cdr3_nt: TGTGCCAGCAGCTTGGGACAGGGGGAATTCGAGCAGTACTTC
j_call: TRBJ2-7
v_call: TRBV7-9
clone_size: .
cdr3_length: 14
d_call: TRBD1

cdr3_aa: CASSQGSAQSLAKNIQYF
cdr3_nt: TGCGCCAGCAGCCAAGGGAGTGCGCAGAGTCTAGCCAAAAACATTCAGTACTTC
j_call: TRBJ2-4
v_call: TRBV4-1
clone_size: .
cdr3_length: 18
d_call: .

cdr3_aa: CARMREPRTSGDPYEQYF
cdr3_nt: TGTGCCAGGATGAGGGAGCCCCGGACTAGCGGGGACCCCTACGAGCAGTACTTC
j_call: TRBJ2-7
v_call: TRBV2
clone_size: .
cdr3_length: 18
d_call: TRBD2

cdr3_aa: CASRPGRGANTEAFF
cdr3_nt: TGTGCCAGCAGACCTGGCAGGGGGGCGAACACTGAAGCTTTCTTT
j_call: TRBJ1-1
v_call: TRBV6-6
clone_size: few
cdr3_length: 15
d_call: TRBD1

cdr3_aa: CASSERQGGSSPLHF
cdr3_nt: TGTGCCAGCAGTGAACGGCAGGGCGGGAGTTCACCCCTCCACTTT
j_call: TRBJ1-6
v_call: TRBV6-1
clone_size: .
cdr3_length: 15
d_call: .

cdr3_aa: CASSLDRTVTDTQYF
cdr3_nt: TGTGCCAGCAGCTTAGATCGGACAGTCACAGATACGCAGTATTTT
j_call: TRBJ2-3
v_call: TRBV7-6
clone_size: .
cdr3_length: 15
d_call: .

cdr3_aa: CASSPTGNQPQHF
cdr3_nt: TGTGCCAGCAGCCCGACAGGGAATCAGCCCCAGCATTTT
j_call: TRBJ1-5
v_call: TRBV11-2
clone_size: .
cdr3_length: 13
d_call: TRBD1

cdr3_aa: CASSPRASGGLGETQYF
cdr3_nt: TGTGCCAGCAGCCCCCGGGCTAGCGGGGGTTTAGGGGAGACCCAGTACTTC
j_call: TRBJ2-5
v_call: TRBV11-3
clone_size: .
cdr3_length: 17
d_call: TRBD2

cdr3_aa: CASSTQGAQYGYTF
cdr3_nt: TGTGCCAGCAGTACACAGGGGGCGCAATATGGCTACACCTTC
j_call: TRBJ1-2
v_call: TRBV2
clone_size: .
cdr3_length: 14
d_call: TRBD1

cdr3_aa: CASSLGGKPGETQYF
cdr3_nt: TGCGCCAGCAGCTTGGGGGGAAAACCAGGGGAGACCCAGTACTTC
j_call: TRBJ2-5
v_call: TRBV5-1
clone_size: .
cdr3_length: 15
d_call: .

cdr3_aa: CAWGWGVDTQYF
cdr3_nt: TGTGCCTGGGGGTGGGGAGTGGATACGCAGTATTTT
j_call: TRBJ2-3
v_call: TRBV30
clone_size: .
cdr3_length: 12
d_call: .

cdr3_aa: CASSPGTGDEKLFF
cdr3_nt: TGTGCCAGCAGCCCCGGGACAGGGGATGAAAAACTGTTTTTT
j_call: TRBJ1-4
v_call: TRBV4-2
clone_size: .
cdr3_length: 14
d_call: TRBD1

cdr3_aa: CASGRRRGNEQYF
cdr3_nt: TGTGCCAGCGGACGACGTAGGGGCAACGAGCAGTACTTC
j_call: TRBJ2-7
v_call: TRBV28
clone_size: .
cdr3_length: 13
d_call: .

cdr3_aa: CAISERGQTTDTQYF
cdr3_nt: TGTGCCATCAGTGAACGAGGGCAGACCACAGATACGCAGTATTTT
j_call: TRBJ2-3
v_call: TRBV10-3
clone_size: few
cdr3_length: 15
d_call: .

cdr3_aa: CASSLQVEGYTF
cdr3_nt: TGTGCCAGCAGTCTCCAGGTCGAGGGCTACACCTTC
j_call: TRBJ1-2
v_call: TRBV28
clone_size: few
cdr3_length: 12
d_call: .

cdr3_aa: CASSPQGGAGANVLTF
cdr3_nt: TGTGCCAGCTCACCACAGGGAGGGGCTGGGGCCAACGTCCTGACTTTC
j_call: TRBJ2-6
v_call: TRBV18
clone_size: .
cdr3_length: 16
d_call: TRBD2

cdr3_aa: CASSSQGMGQPQHF
cdr3_nt: TGTGCCAGCAGCTCACAGGGTATGGGGCAGCCCCAGCATTTT
j_call: TRBJ1-5
v_call: TRBV11-2
clone_size: .
cdr3_length: 14
d_call: .

cdr3_aa: CASSPGDTYEQYF
cdr3_nt: TGTGCCAGCTCACCGGGGGACACCTACGAGCAGTACTTC
j_call: TRBJ2-7
v_call: TRBV18
clone_size: few
cdr3_length: 13
d_call: .

cdr3_aa: CASSLQGTGYTF
cdr3_nt: TGTGCCAGCAGCCTACAGGGTACCGGCTACACCTTC
j_call: TRBJ1-2
v_call: TRBV14
clone_size: once
cdr3_length: 12
d_call: .

cdr3_aa: CASSPTDRLVNEQFF
cdr3_nt: TGTGCCAGCAGTCCGACGGACAGGCTTGTGAATGAGCAGTTCTTC
j_call: TRBJ2-1
v_call: TRBV6-5
clone_size: .
cdr3_length: 15
d_call: TRBD1

cdr3_aa: CAIADRGLSGANVLTF
cdr3_nt: TGTGCCATCGCAGACAGGGGGCTCTCTGGGGCCAACGTCCTGACTTTC
j_call: TRBJ2-6
v_call: TRBV10-3
clone_size: .
cdr3_length: 16
d_call: TRBD1

cdr3_aa: CASSLGVRDRVYEQYF
cdr3_nt: TGTGCCAGCAGCTTAGGGGTACGGGACAGGGTCTACGAGCAGTACTTC
j_call: TRBJ2-7
v_call: TRBV11-2
clone_size: .
cdr3_length: 16
d_call: TRBD1

cdr3_aa: CASSPAQGGFQETQYF
cdr3_nt: TGTGCCAGCAGCCCGGCCCAGGGTGGCTTTCAAGAGACCCAGTACTTC
j_call: TRBJ2-5
v_call: TRBV5-5
clone_size: .
cdr3_length: 16
d_call: .

cdr3_aa: CASRGLAGAAETQYF
cdr3_nt: TGCGCCAGCAGGGGACTAGCGGGGGCGGCGGAGACCCAGTACTTC
j_call: TRBJ2-5
v_call: TRBV10-2
clone_size: few
cdr3_length: 15
d_call: TRBD2

cdr3_aa: CASSNLPGQSFKKNTGELFF
cdr3_nt: TGTGCCAGCAGCAACCTTCCGGGACAGAGCTTCAAGAAGAACACCGGGGAGCTGTTTTTT
j_call: TRBJ2-2
v_call: TRBV5-4
clone_size: once
cdr3_length: 20
d_call: TRBD1

cdr3_aa: CASSATRTVPQFF
cdr3_nt: TGTGCCAGCAGTGCAACTAGAACAGTCCCGCAGTTCTTC
j_call: TRBJ2-1
v_call: TRBV6-1
clone_size: .
cdr3_length: 13
d_call: .

cdr3_aa: CASSDGRGGTSTEAFF
cdr3_nt: TGCGCCAGCAGCGACGGCAGGGGTGGGACTAGCACTGAAGCTTTCTTT
j_call: TRBJ1-1
v_call: TRBV5-1
clone_size: .
cdr3_length: 16
d_call: .

cdr3_aa: CASSYAGASYEQYF
cdr3_nt: TGTGCCAGCAGTTACGCAGGGGCCTCCTACGAGCAGTACTTC
j_call: TRBJ2-7
v_call: TRBV6-5
clone_size: .
cdr3_length: 14
d_call: .

cdr3_aa: CASSFGFNQPQHF
cdr3_nt: TGCGCCAGCAGCTTCGGTTTCAATCAGCCCCAGCATTTT
j_call: TRBJ1-5
v_call: TRBV5-1
clone_size: .
cdr3_length: 13
d_call: .